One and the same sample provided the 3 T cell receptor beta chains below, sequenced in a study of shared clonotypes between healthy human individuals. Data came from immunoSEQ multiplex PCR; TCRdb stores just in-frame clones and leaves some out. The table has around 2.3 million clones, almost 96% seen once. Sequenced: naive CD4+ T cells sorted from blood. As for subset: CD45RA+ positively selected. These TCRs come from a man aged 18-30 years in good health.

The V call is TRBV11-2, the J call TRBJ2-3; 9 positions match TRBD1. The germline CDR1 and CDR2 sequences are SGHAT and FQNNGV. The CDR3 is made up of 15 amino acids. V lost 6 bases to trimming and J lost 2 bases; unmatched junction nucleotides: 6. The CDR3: CASRMTGGFTDTQYF. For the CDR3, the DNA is TGTGCCAGCAGAATGACAGGGGGTTTCACAGATACGCAGTATTTT.

CDR3 nucleotide sequence: TGTGCCAGCAGTGGACAGGGTATCTCCTATGGCTACACCTTC. Translated: CASSGQGISYGYTF. The chain combines TRBV2 with TRBJ1-2; 7 bases align to TRBD1. The V segment lost 4 bases and the J segment 4 bases; nucleotides outside the gene matches: 6. The CDR3 contains 14 residues. Germline V gives CDR1 SNHLY, CDR2 FYNNEI.

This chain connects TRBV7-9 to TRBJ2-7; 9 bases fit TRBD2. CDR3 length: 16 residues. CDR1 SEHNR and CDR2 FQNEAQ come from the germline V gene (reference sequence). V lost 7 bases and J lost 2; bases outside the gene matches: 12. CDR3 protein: CASNLLKGGGAYEQYF. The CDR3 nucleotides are TGTGCCAGCAACCTCCTCAAAGGCGGGGGGGCCTACGAGCAGTACTTC.